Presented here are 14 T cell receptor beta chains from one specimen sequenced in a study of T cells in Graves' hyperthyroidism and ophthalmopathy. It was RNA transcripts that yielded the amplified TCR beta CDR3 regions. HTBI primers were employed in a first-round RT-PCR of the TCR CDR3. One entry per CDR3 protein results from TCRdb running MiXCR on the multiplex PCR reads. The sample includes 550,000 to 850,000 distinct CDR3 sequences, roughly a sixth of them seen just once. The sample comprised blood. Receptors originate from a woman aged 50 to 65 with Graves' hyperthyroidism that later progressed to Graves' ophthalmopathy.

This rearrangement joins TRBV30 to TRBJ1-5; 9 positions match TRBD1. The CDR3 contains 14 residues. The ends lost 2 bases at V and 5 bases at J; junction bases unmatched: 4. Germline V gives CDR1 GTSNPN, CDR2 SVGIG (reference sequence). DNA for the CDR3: TGTGCCTGGAGTCCCGGGACAGGGTATCAGCCCCAGCATTTT. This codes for CAWSPGTGYQPQHF.

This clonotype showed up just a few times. The CDR3 coding sequence is TGTGCCAGCAGCCAAGTACAGGGGAGCCAGCACGAGCAGTACTTC. It translates to CASSQVQGSQHEQYF. The chain joins TRBV4-2 to TRBJ2-7; 7 bases match TRBD1. The CDR3 covers 15 residues. CDR1 and CDR2 from the germline V gene are LGHNA and YNFKEQ. V lost 1 base, J lost 5 bases, and 8 bases stayed unmatched.

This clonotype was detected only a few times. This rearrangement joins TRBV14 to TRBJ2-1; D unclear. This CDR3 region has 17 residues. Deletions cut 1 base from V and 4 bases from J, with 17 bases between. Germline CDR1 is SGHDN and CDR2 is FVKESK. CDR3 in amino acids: CASSQGSEPYRYNEQFF. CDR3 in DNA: TGTGCCAGCAGCCAAGGATCAGAACCCTATAGGTACAATGAGCAGTTCTTC.

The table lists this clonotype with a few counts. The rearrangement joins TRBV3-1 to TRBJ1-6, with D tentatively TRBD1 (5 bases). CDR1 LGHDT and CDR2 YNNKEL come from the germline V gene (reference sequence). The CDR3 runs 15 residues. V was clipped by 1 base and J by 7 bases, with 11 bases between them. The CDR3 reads CASSQGDSGNSPLHF. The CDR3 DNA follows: TGTGCCAGCAGCCAAGGCGACTCAGGGAATTCACCCCTCCACTTT.

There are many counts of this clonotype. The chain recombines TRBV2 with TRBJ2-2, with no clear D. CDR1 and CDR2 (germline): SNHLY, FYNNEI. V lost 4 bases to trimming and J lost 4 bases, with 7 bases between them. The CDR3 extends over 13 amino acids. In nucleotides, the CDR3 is TGTGCCAGCAGTGGACCAACCACCGGGGAGCTGTTTTTT. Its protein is CASSGPTTGELFF.

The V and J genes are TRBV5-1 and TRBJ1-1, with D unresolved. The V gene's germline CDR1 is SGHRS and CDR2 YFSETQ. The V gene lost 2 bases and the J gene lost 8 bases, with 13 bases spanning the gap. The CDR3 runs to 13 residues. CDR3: CASSLLPDGEAFF. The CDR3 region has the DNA TGCGCCAGCAGCTTACTGCCGGACGGAGAAGCTTTCTTT.

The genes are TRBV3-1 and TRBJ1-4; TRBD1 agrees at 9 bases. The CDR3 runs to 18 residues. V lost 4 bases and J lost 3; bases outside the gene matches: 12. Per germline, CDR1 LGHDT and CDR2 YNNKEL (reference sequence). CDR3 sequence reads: CASSRHRTGEIANEKLFF. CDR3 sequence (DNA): TGTGCCAGCAGCCGCCACCGGACAGGGGAGATTGCTAATGAAAAACTGTTTTTT.

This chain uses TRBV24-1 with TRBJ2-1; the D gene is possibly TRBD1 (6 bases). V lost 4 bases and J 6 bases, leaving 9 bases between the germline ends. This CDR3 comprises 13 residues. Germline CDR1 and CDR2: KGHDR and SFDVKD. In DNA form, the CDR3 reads TGTGCCACCAGTGACAGGGGTCTCAATGAGCAGTTCTTC. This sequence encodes CATSDRGLNEQFF.

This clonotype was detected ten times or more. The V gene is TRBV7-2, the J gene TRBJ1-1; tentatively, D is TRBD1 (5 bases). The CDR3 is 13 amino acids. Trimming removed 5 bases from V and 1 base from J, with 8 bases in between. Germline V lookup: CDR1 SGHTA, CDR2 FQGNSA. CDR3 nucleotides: TGTGCCAGCAGCGAGGGGCCGAACACTGAAGCTTTCTTT. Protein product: CASSEGPNTEAFF.

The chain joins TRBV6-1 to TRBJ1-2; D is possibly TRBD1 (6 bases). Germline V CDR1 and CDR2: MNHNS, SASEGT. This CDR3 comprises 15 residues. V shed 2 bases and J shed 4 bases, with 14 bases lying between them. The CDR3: CASSERQGRVYGYTF. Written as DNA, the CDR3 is TGTGCCAGCAGTGAAAGGCAGGGGCGTGTCTATGGCTACACCTTC.

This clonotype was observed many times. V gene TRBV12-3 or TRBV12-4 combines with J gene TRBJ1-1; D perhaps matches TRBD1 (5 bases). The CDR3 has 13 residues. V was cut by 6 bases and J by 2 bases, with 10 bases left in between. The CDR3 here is CASSVGTNTEAFF. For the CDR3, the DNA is TGTGCCAGCAGCGTCGGGACCAACACTGAAGCTTTCTTT.

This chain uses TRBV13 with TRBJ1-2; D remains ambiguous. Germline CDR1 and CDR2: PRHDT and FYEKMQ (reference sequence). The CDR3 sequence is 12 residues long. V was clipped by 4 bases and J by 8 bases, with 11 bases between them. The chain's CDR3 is CASSSPPGGYTF. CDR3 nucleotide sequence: TGTGCCAGCAGCTCCCCGCCGGGGGGCTACACCTTC.

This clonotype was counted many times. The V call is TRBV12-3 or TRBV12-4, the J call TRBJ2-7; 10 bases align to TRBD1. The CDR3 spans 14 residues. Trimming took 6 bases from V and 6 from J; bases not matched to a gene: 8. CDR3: CASRPGQGFGEQYF. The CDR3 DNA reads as TGTGCCAGCAGGCCGGGACAGGGGTTTGGCGAGCAGTACTTC.

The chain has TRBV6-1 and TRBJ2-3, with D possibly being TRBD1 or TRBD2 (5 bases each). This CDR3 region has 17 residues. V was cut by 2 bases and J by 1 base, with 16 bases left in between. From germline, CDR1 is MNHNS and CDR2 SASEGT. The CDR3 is CASSEPWDGIRTDTQYF. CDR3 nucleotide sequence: TGTGCCAGCAGTGAACCCTGGGACGGGATACGCACAGATACGCAGTATTTT.